This T cell receptor (beta chain) was obtained from a study of CD4 and CD8 cells across lung adenocarcinoma regions. Of note for this clonotype: One end of the junction varies from germline; a read error may be responsible.

TCRdb called the PCR reads again in MiXCR, with one record for every CDR3 protein. This sample has 22,000 or so distinct CDR3 sequences, with about 50% found just once. There are 14 residues in the CDR3. Germline V gene data show CDR1 as MRHNA and CDR2 as SNTAGT. Sequenced sample: CD8+ T cells from the center of a lung tumor. This TCR came from a female donor with lung adenocarcinoma. The CD4 and CD8 labels of this study may be unreliable. This chain connects TRBV6-4 to TRBJ2-3; 8 bases line up with TRBD2. The CDR3 bases are TGTGCGAGCAGCGGGGGCCGGGTCGAGGATACGCAGTATTTC. Translating gives CASSGGRVEDTQYF.